Each of the 21 T cell receptor beta chains below was sequenced from the same sample in a study of Graves' ophthalmopathy and Graves' hyperthyroidism. Amplification from RNA transcripts yielded the TCR beta CDR3 regions. Second-round multiplex PCR followed a first-round RT-PCR using HTBI primers. One entry per CDR3 protein, called by TCRdb with MiXCR from the multiplex PCR reads. The table lists 600,000 to 650,000 distinct CDR3 sequences, about a fifth of them singletons. The material sequenced was peripheral blood. The receptor source for this set is a woman between 18 and 29 years old with stable Graves' hyperthyroidism. Some clones in this sample may be carry-over from other donors' samples.

This clonotype has a handful of counts. A read error is possible here, since a much larger clone lies one base away. The chain links TRBV2 to TRBJ2-7; D is ambiguous. The CDR3 is made up of 14 amino acids. Germline V lookup: CDR1 SNHLY, CDR2 FYNNEI. The CDR3: CASKTHEASYELYF. CDR3 coding DNA: TGTGCCAGCAAGACCCACGAAGCGTCTTACGAGCTGTACTTC.

This chain uses TRBV6-1 with TRBJ1-2; D is ambiguous. This CDR3 is built from 13 residues. The germline gives CDR1 MNHNS, CDR2 SASEGT. V lost 7 bases to trimming and J lost 3 bases, with 12 bases between them. The CDR3 spells CASTRRLDYGYTF. CDR3 coding DNA: TGTGCCAGCACCCGAAGGTTAGACTATGGCTACACCTTC.

V gene TRBV3-1 combines with J gene TRBJ1-1; D is unresolved. The CDR3 is 14 residues long. V lost 4 bases, J lost 3 bases, and 12 bases lay in between. CDR1 and CDR2 (germline): LGHDT, YNNKEL (reference sequence). This chain's CDR3 is CASSPWTGDTEAFF. CDR3 nucleotides: TGTGCCAGCAGCCCTTGGACCGGGGACACTGAAGCTTTCTTT.

This clonotype showed up just a few times. This sequence joins TRBV5-1 and TRBJ2-5; TRBD2 matches at 13 bases. This CDR3 is built from 16 residues. Germline assignment: CDR1 SGHRS and CDR2 YFSETQ. V dropped 2 bases and J dropped 1; count of bases not matched to a gene: 2. CDR3 DNA: TGCGCCAGCAGCTTTGGGACTAGCGGGGTCCAAGAGACCCAGTACTTC. Translated, it gives CASSFGTSGVQETQYF.

This clonotype was seen ten or more times. V gene TRBV7-2 combines with J gene TRBJ1-6; D may be TRBD1 (6 bases). Per germline, CDR1 SGHTA and CDR2 FQGNSA. This CDR3 is built from 15 residues. V was cut by 5 bases and J by 7 bases, with 15 bases left in between. This chain's CDR3 is CASSRGGAANSPLHF. The CDR3 nucleotides are TGTGCCAGCAGCAGGGGGGGAGCGGCCAATTCACCCCTCCACTTT.

This clonotype occurred many times. The chain's CDR3 is CASSLQLEAFF. Written as DNA, the CDR3 is TGTGCCAGCAGTTTACAGCTTGAAGCTTTCTTT. The genes are TRBV28 and TRBJ1-1; unclear D gene. Trimming left V 2 bases short and J 7 bases short, with 5 bases between. CDR3 length equals 11 residues. In germline, CDR1 is MDHEN, CDR2 SYDVKM.

This clonotype came up a few times. V and J are TRBV20-1 and TRBJ2-5; D is unresolved. The CDR3 is 15 residues long. Trimming removed 0 bases from V and 1 base from J, with 12 bases in between. Germline values: CDR1 DFQATT, CDR2 SNEGSKA (reference sequence). CDR3 in amino acids: CSARDGVTGQETQYF. DNA of the CDR3: TGCAGTGCTAGAGATGGGGTTACGGGCCAAGAGACCCAGTACTTC.

This chain links TRBV7-8 with TRBJ2-2, with D hard to call. Deletions cut 3 bases from V and 4 bases from J, with 6 bases between. This CDR3 contains 13 residues. CDR1 is SGHVS and CDR2 is FQNEAQ in the germline V gene. CDR3 residues: CASSFVGTGELFF. In nucleotides, the CDR3 is TGTGCCAGCAGCTTCGTCGGCACCGGGGAGCTGTTTTTT.

This clonotype was counted only a few times. The V and J genes are TRBV18 and TRBJ2-7; D is possibly TRBD2 (5 bases). Germline V CDR1 and CDR2: KGHSH, LQKENI. V lost 6 bases and J lost 6, with 12 bases in between. CDR3 size: 12 residues. The CDR3 DNA sequence: TGTGCCAGCTCGGGTGGAGGAGCCGAGCAGTACTTC. It yields the protein CASSGGGAEQYF.

This clonotype has at least ten counts. This chain connects TRBV10-1 to TRBJ2-2, with D tentatively TRBD2 (5 bases). CDR1 and CDR2 from the germline V gene are WNHNN and SYGVQD (reference sequence). This CDR3 is 12 amino acids long. Trimming took 6 bases from V and 6 from J, leaving 8 bases between them. The CDR3 DNA sequence: TGCGCCAGCAGAGCTAGCTCCGGGGAGCTGTTTTTT. Amino acids: CASRASSGELFF.

This chain connects TRBV6-2 or TRBV6-3 to TRBJ2-7; D may correspond to TRBD1 or TRBD2 (6 bases each). In germline, CDR1 is MNHEY, CDR2 SVGEGT. CDR3 length: 14 residues. V lost 7 bases and J lost 2, with 15 bases in between. This CDR3 is CASTEGGLTYEQYF. The CDR3 nucleotides read TGTGCCAGCACCGAAGGGGGACTTACCTACGAGCAGTACTTC.

V and J are TRBV5-1 and TRBJ2-7, with D possibly matching TRBD2 (5 bases). V was shortened by 4 bases and J by 2 bases, with 10 bases between the two germline ends. Germline V gene sequence: CDR1 SGHRS, CDR2 YFSETQ. This CDR3 region has 13 residues. CDR3 sequence (DNA): TGCGCCAGCAGCGTGGGAGCAGCCTACGAGCAGTACTTC. This sequence encodes CASSVGAAYEQYF.

This clonotype has at least ten counts. V and J are TRBV6-1 and TRBJ2-2; D remains ambiguous. Between the trimmed V and J ends, which lost 4 bases and 4 bases, there was a span of 10 bases. This CDR3 has 14 amino acids. Germline V lookup: CDR1 MNHNS, CDR2 SASEGT. The CDR3 DNA sequence: TGTGCCAGCAGTGGTAGGATTGGCACCGGGGAGCTGTTTTTT. This codes for CASSGRIGTGELFF.

This clonotype was counted many times. The chain recombines TRBV27 with TRBJ1-1, with unresolved D. CDR1 and CDR2 (germline): MNHEY, SMNVEV (reference sequence). The CDR3 is 14 amino acids. V lost 3 bases to trimming and J lost 1 base, with 9 bases between them. The CDR3 coding sequence is TGTGCCAGCAGTTTCGGGGTGCCGAACACTGAAGCTTTCTTT. Translated, it gives CASSFGVPNTEAFF.

The V gene is TRBV27, the J gene TRBJ2-7, with D possibly matching TRBD2 (6 bases). The germline V gene encodes CDR1 MNHEY and CDR2 SMNVEV (reference sequence). Trimming took off 3 bases at V and 5 bases at J, with 17 bases between the two ends. This CDR3 spans 15 amino acids. Here the CDR3 DNA reads TGTGCCAGCAGTTTCGGAGGGAGAGGCGTTAACGAGCAGTACTTC. Translation: CASSFGGRGVNEQYF.

This clonotype showed up many times. The rearrangement links TRBV6-1 to TRBJ1-2; possibly TRBD1 for D (5 bases). Trimming shortened V by 5 bases and J by 4 bases, and 11 bases separated the two germline ends. Per germline, CDR1 MNHNS and CDR2 SASEGT. This CDR3 region has 13 residues. CDR3 nucleotide sequence: TGTGCCAGCAGTCAGCAGGGTCCCTATGGCTACACCTTC. Residues: CASSQQGPYGYTF.

This clonotype was counted a few times. The chain has TRBV27 and TRBJ2-7, with TRBD1 matching over 9 bases. Germline V gene sequence: CDR1 MNHEY, CDR2 SMNVEV (reference sequence). V lost 3 bases to trimming and J lost 6 bases; unmatched junction nucleotides: 9. This CDR3 has 15 residues. The CDR3 region has the DNA TGTGCCAGCAGTTTGCTCCGGGACAGGGTAGGCGAGCAGTACTTC. This translates into CASSLLRDRVGEQYF.

This clonotype was detected a few times. The CDR3 protein is CSVVGAGNTIYF. CDR3 sequence (DNA): TGCAGCGTTGTGGGGGCTGGAAACACCATATATTTT. The chain employs TRBV29-1 and TRBJ1-3; D perhaps matches TRBD1 (5 bases). CDR1 is SQVTM, CDR2 ANQGSEA, per germline. The CDR3 contains 12 residues. V lost 4 bases to trimming and J lost 2 bases, with 6 bases between them.

V and J are TRBV5-1 and TRBJ2-7; 7 bases line up with TRBD1. The V gene's germline CDR1 is SGHRS and CDR2 YFSETQ. This CDR3 spans 14 amino acids. V was pared by 4 bases and J by 2 bases, with 6 bases of the junction left unmatched. The CDR3 sequence: CASSVWTGTYEQYF. CDR3 DNA sequence: TGCGCCAGCAGCGTCTGGACAGGAACCTACGAGCAGTACTTC.

This clonotype occurred many times. V is TRBV7-9 and J is TRBJ1-6; D remains unclear. V was clipped by 5 bases and J by 7 bases, with 12 bases between them. Per germline, CDR1 SEHNR and CDR2 FQNEAQ (reference sequence). The CDR3 is 14 residues long. The CDR3 spells CASSEGPRNSPLHF. The DNA for the CDR3 is TGTGCCAGCAGCGAAGGACCGAGAAATTCACCCCTCCACTTT.

This chain links TRBV25-1 with TRBJ2-2; D uncertain. V shed 3 bases and J shed 1 base, with 9 bases lying between them. The CDR3 is made up of 15 amino acids. Germline V gene sequence: CDR1 MGHDK, CDR2 SYGVNS. The CDR3 protein is CASSDKGGNTGELFF. The CDR3 DNA reads as TGTGCCAGCAGTGACAAGGGTGGGAACACCGGGGAGCTGTTTTTT.